The 21 T cell receptor beta chains listed next were all sequenced from one sample in a study of shared clonotypes between healthy human individuals. Method: immunoSEQ multiplex PCR; TCRdb's copy keeps in-frame clones and lacks some. The table lists over a million clones, approximately 96% of them singletons. Specimen: naive CD4+ T cells sorted from blood. Stated subset: CD45RA+ positively selected. All receptors derive from a man aged 30 to 45 in good health.

V is TRBV18 and J is TRBJ2-3; 7 bases fit TRBD2. In germline, CDR1 is KGHSH, CDR2 LQKENI. CDR3 length equals 18 residues. V lost 2 bases, J lost 6 bases, and 17 bases stayed unmatched. CDR3 DNA: TGTGCCAGCTCACCAGTTCTTTTGACTAGCTCGAGAATGGATACGCAGTATTTT. It yields the protein CASSPVLLTSSRMDTQYF. Combining the CDR3 with reference TRBV18 and TRBJ2-3 gives the whole variable domain NAGVMQNPRHLVRRRGQEARLRCSPMKGHSHVYWYRQLPEEGLKFMVYLQKENIIDESGMPKERFSAEFPKEGPSILRIQQVVRGDSAAYFCASSPVLLTSSRMDTQYFGPGTRLTVL.

The chain joins TRBV7-6 to TRBJ2-1; 7 nucleotides line up with TRBD1. Trimming cost V 0 bases and J 9 bases; bases outside gene matches: 23. Germline lookup yields CDR1 SGHVS and CDR2 FNYEAQ. The CDR3 covers 20 residues. CDR3 DNA: TGTGCCAGCAGCTTAGCGCTCGGTACACCGGACAGGTTCCTTAACGTTGAGCAGTTCTTC. It translates to CASSLALGTPDRFLNVEQFF.

This clone occurred a few times. The genes are TRBV10-3 and TRBJ1-4, with D perhaps TRBD1 (6 bases). Germline loops: CDR1 ENHRY, CDR2 SYGVKD. The germline V and J ends were trimmed by 6 bases and 8 bases, with 16 bases remaining between them. The CDR3 is 14 amino acids. CDR3 coding DNA: TGTGCCATCAGACCGACAGGCGGATCGGAAAAACTGTTTTTT. As protein: CAIRPTGGSEKLFF.

The J gene is TRBJ2-5, the V gene TRBV29-1, with a tentative D call TRBD1 (6 bases). The germline V gene has CDR1 SQVTM and CDR2 ANQGSEA. The CDR3 length is 13 residues. Deletions cut 7 bases from V and 2 bases from J, with 14 bases between. The CDR3 protein is CSGADRRQETQYF. For the CDR3, the DNA is TGCAGCGGGGCCGACAGGAGGCAAGAGACCCAGTACTTC.

The genes are TRBV28 and TRBJ1-4; D is unclear. The V and J ends lost 1 base and 8 bases respectively, with 8 bases between them. The CDR3 covers 13 residues. The germline gives CDR1 MDHEN, CDR2 SYDVKM. The CDR3 loop reads CASSLFPGEKLFF. DNA of the CDR3: TGTGCCAGCAGTTTATTTCCGGGGGAAAAACTGTTTTTT.

With regard to this clone: This specimen includes other DNA sequences encoding the same CDR3. The V gene is TRBV5-1, the J gene TRBJ2-2; 9 bases line up with TRBD2. CDR3 length: 16 amino acids. V was clipped by 4 bases and J by 0 bases; unmatched bases: 4. Per germline, CDR1 SGHRS and CDR2 YFSETQ. CDR3 amino acids: CASSLGLASNTGELFF. In nucleotides, the CDR3 is TGCGCCAGCAGCCTCGGACTAGCGTCGAACACCGGGGAGCTGTTTTTT. Variable domain in full (rest from reference TRBV5-1 and TRBJ2-2): KAGVTQTPRYLIKTRGQQVTLSCSPISGHRSVSWYQQTPGQGLQFLFEYFSETQRNKGNFPGRFSGRQFSNSRSEMNVSTLELGDSALYLCASSLGLASNTGELFFGEGSRLTVL.

J is TRBJ1-1 and V is TRBV6-5, with D perhaps matching TRBD1 (6 bases). Germline CDR1 is MNHEY and CDR2 is SVGAGI. With 0 bases removed from V and 1 base from J, the gap between germline ends came to 9 bases. CDR3 length equals 15 residues. CDR3 in DNA: TGTGCCAGCAGTTACTCTCCGGGACAGAACACTGAAGCTTTCTTT. It is translated as CASSYSPGQNTEAFF.

V and J are TRBV2 and TRBJ2-7, with TRBD2 matching 9 bases. The CDR3 has 16 amino acids. The J segment lost 8 bases and the V segment lost 2 bases, leaving 13 bases of the junction unmatched. Germline V gene data show CDR1 as SNHLY and CDR2 as FYNNEI. CDR3: CASSERSSGVFVKQYF. In DNA form, the CDR3 reads TGTGCCAGCAGTGAAAGGTCTAGCGGGGTGTTTGTGAAGCAGTACTTC.

This clone was seen just once. The CDR3 DNA reads TGTGCCAGCAGTTCCGCGGGATGGGAGACCCAGTACTTC. Translating it yields CASSSAGWETQYF. The chain carries TRBV27 and TRBJ2-5; possible D gene TRBD2, 6 bases. This CDR3 contains 13 residues. Looked up from germline, CDR1 is MNHEY and CDR2 is SMNVEV (reference sequence). V dropped 4 bases and J dropped 5 bases, with 11 bases sitting between them.

The chain joins TRBV6-5 to TRBJ2-7; D may correspond to TRBD1 or TRBD2 (5 bases each). V lost 9 bases and J lost 4, with 22 bases in between. CDR1 is MNHEY and CDR2 is SVGAGI in the germline V gene. The length of the CDR3 is 15 residues. The CDR3 DNA sequence: TGTGCCAGTCGAGGGGCAGGAGCCCCCTTATACGAGCAGTACTTC. Protein sequence: CASRGAGAPLYEQYF.

The chain links TRBV28 to TRBJ1-2; 8 bases agree with TRBD1. Germline CDR1 reads MDHEN; CDR2 reads SYDVKM. V gave up 6 bases and J gave up 2 bases; unmatched junction bases: 5. The CDR3 sequence is 14 residues long. CDR3 sequence (DNA): TGTGCCAGCAGCCAGGGGGCCGGGAACTATGGCTACACCTTC. As protein: CASSQGAGNYGYTF.

V usage is TRBV30 and J usage is TRBJ2-1; D ambiguous. The CDR3 has 12 residues. Per germline, CDR1 GTSNPN and CDR2 SVGIG (reference sequence). Trimming pared 4 bases from V and 2 bases from J, leaving 6 bases between. In DNA, the CDR3 is TGTGCCTGGAAGTTTCCCTACAATGAGCAGTTCTTC. It translates to CAWKFPYNEQFF. The entire variable domain, with the rest obtained from reference TRBV30 and TRBJ2-1, is as follows: SQTIHQWPATLVQPVGSPLSLECTVEGTSNPNLYWYRQAAGRGLQLLFYSVGIGQISSEVPQNLSASRPQDRQFILSSKKLLLSDSGFYLCAWKFPYNEQFFGPGTRLTVL.

This chain uses TRBV9 with TRBJ2-1; D is uncertain. With 1 base removed from V and 7 bases from J, the gap between germline ends came to 18 bases. From germline, CDR1 is SGDLS and CDR2 YYNGEE. CDR3 length: 16 residues. DNA of the CDR3: TGTGCCAGCAGCGTATTGAGGACCGCATCCGGAAATGAGCAGTTCTTC. It translates to CASSVLRTASGNEQFF.

The J gene is TRBJ2-7, the V gene TRBV10-3, with a tentative D call TRBD1 (6 bases). Germline V CDR1 and CDR2: ENHRY, SYGVKD. Between the trimmed V and J ends, which lost 0 bases and 3 bases, there was a span of 12 bases. The CDR3 extends over 15 amino acids. The CDR3 is CAISESTGFYYEQYF. The CDR3 bases are TGTGCCATCAGTGAGTCCACAGGGTTCTACTACGAGCAGTACTTC.

Remarks on this clone: One junction end disagrees with the germline gene, perhaps due to a read error. The chain uses TRBV7-7 and TRBJ2-3; D not resolved. CDR1 and CDR2 from the germline V gene are SSHAT and FNYEAQ (reference sequence). This CDR3 region has 16 residues. This CDR3 is CASSPGVGLSTDTQYF. As DNA, the CDR3 is TGTGCTAGCAGCCCCGGTGTCGGGTTAAGCACAGATACGCAGTATTTT.

The chain joins TRBV30 to TRBJ1-5; D is unclear. Trimming removed 0 bases at V and 7 bases at J, with 13 bases between. The CDR3 is made up of 14 amino acids. CDR1 GTSNPN and CDR2 SVGIG come from the germline V gene (reference sequence). The CDR3 coding sequence is TGTGCCTGGAGTGTAGGCGGTGAACGACAGCCCCAGCATTTT. Translating it yields CAWSVGGERQPQHF.

The chain links TRBV7-9 to TRBJ2-2; the match to TRBD1 covers 8 bases. Germline V gives CDR1 SEHNR, CDR2 FQNEAQ (reference sequence). CDR3 length: 16 residues. V gave up 5 bases and J gave up 1 base; unmatched junction bases: 6. The CDR3 loop reads CASSPPGQENTGELFF. The CDR3 bases are TGTGCCAGCAGCCCTCCGGGACAGGAGAACACCGGGGAGCTGTTTTTT.

The chain combines TRBV10-3 with TRBJ1-2; D might be TRBD1 (5 bases). This CDR3 has 13 residues. V was pared by 9 bases and J by 6 bases, with 17 bases between. Germline CDR1 ENHRY, CDR2 SYGVKD. The CDR3 DNA reads TGTGCCATGAGAAAGGGGACGTTGAATGGCTACACCTTC. This encodes CAMRKGTLNGYTF.

The rearrangement joins TRBV30 to TRBJ2-5; TRBD1 is a possible D gene (5 bases). The DNA end is more similar to TRBJ2-7, so the J call may be wrong. This CDR3 contains 12 residues. Germline lookup yields CDR1 GTSNPN and CDR2 SVGIG (reference sequence). CDR3 in DNA: TGTGCCTTCAGGGTCGGCCCCTACGAGCAGTACTTC. It codes for CAFRVGPYEQYF.

This clone was seen once. V is TRBV30 and J is TRBJ2-5, with 8 bases fitting TRBD2. V was pared by 1 base and J by 5 bases, with 15 bases of the junction left unmatched. The CDR3 totals 17 residues. Germline V gene data show CDR1 as GTSNPN and CDR2 as SVGIG (reference sequence). The CDR3 DNA reads as TGTGCCTGGAGTGGGTATTGGGCGGGGGGAATCAGGGAGACCCAGTACTTC. Residues: CAWSGYWAGGIRETQYF.

This clone was recorded only once. V and J are TRBV27 and TRBJ1-4; TRBD1 matches at 10 bases. The CDR3 is made up of 13 amino acids. V trimming: 8 bases; J trimming: 7 bases; junction bases outside the gene matches: 4. Germline lookup yields CDR1 MNHEY and CDR2 SMNVEV (reference sequence). DNA of the CDR3: TGTGCCAGCGGACAGGGGGGGAGTGAAAAACTGTTTTTT. As protein: CASGQGGSEKLFF.